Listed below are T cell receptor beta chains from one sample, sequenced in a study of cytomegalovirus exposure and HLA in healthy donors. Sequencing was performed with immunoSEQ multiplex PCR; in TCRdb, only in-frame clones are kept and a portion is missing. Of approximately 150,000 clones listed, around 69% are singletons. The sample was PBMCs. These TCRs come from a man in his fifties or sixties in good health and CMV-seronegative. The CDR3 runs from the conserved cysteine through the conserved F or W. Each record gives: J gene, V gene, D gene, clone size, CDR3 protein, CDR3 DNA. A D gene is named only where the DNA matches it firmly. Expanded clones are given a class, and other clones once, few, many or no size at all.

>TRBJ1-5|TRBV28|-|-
CASRPGERANQPQHF
TGTGCCAGCCGCCCCGGGGAGAGGGCGAATCAGCCCCAGCATTTT
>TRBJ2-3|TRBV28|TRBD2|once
CASSPGSGGLTDTQYF
TGTGCCAGCAGTCCTGGAAGCGGGGGGCTCACAGATACGCAGTATTTT
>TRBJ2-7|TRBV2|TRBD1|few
CASSGQGASEQYF
TGTGCCAGCAGCGGACAGGGGGCGTCCGAGCAGTACTTC
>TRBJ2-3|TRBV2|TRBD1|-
CASGGQGAGTQYF
TGTGCCAGCGGAGGACAGGGAGCAGGTACGCAGTATTTT
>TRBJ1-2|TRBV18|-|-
CASSPPLTDNYGYTF
TGTGCCAGCTCACCACCTTTGACAGATAACTATGGCTACACCTTC
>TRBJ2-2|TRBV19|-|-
CASSPQGGDTGELFF
TGTGCCAGTAGTCCCCAGGGGGGAGACACCGGGGAGCTGTTTTTT
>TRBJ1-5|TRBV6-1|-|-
CASSEGASDAGQPQHF
TGTGCCAGCAGTGAAGGGGCGTCAGATGCAGGTCAGCCCCAGCATTTT
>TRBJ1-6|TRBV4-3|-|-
CASSQGSGDSPLHF
TGCGCCAGCAGCCAAGGGTCAGGGGATTCACCCCTCCACTTT
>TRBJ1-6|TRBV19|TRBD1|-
CASSMTGGSSPLHF
TGTGCCAGTAGTATGACAGGGGGCAGCTCACCCCTCCACTTT
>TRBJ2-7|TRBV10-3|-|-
CAISEVITGSPEQYF
TGTGCCATCAGTGAAGTGATAACGGGATCCCCCGAGCAGTACTTC
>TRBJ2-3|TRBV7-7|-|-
CASSLDGEADTQYF
TGTGCCAGCAGCTTAGACGGGGAGGCAGATACGCAGTATTTT
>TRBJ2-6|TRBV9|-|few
CASSSRTAMSGANVLTF
TGTGCCAGCAGCTCTCGGACAGCCATGTCTGGGGCCAACGTCCTGACTTTC
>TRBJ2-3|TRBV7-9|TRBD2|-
CSSSLGGGAVDTQYF
TGTTCCAGCAGCTTGGGCGGGGGGGCCGTAGATACGCAGTATTTT
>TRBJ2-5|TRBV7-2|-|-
CASSLSTGVAQYF
TGTGCCAGCAGCTTATCAACAGGCGTCGCCCAGTACTTC
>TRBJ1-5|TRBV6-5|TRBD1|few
CASSYSRQGGQPQHF
TGTGCCAGCAGTTACTCGCGGCAGGGGGGTCAGCCCCAGCATTTT
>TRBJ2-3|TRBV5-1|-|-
CASSPEGVWDTDTQYF
TGCGCCAGCAGCCCCGAGGGGGTTTGGGACACAGATACGCAGTATTTT
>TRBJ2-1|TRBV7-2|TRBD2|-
CASTLSGSTYNEQFF
TGTGCCAGCACCCTAAGCGGGAGTACTTACAATGAGCAGTTCTTC
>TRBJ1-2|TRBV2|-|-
CASREIGYTF
TGTGCCAGTCGGGAGATTGGCTACACCTTC
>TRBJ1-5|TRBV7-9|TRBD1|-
CASSLSGGQNQPQHF
TGTGCCAGCAGCTTAAGTGGGGGACAGAATCAGCCCCAGCATTTT
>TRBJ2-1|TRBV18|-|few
CASSPAQFYNEQFF
TGTGCCAGCTCACCAGCTCAGTTCTACAATGAGCAGTTCTTC
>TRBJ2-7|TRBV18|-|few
CASSPRPGYYEQYF
TGTGCCAGCTCACCCCGCCCAGGTTATTACGAGCAGTACTTC
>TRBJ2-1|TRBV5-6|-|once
CASANRAPGRNEQFF
TGTGCCAGTGCCAACAGGGCCCCAGGACGGAATGAGCAGTTCTTC
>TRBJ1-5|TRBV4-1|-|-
CASSQRGGPYSNQPQHF
TGCGCCAGCAGCCAACGGGGTGGGCCCTATAGCAATCAGCCCCAGCATTTT
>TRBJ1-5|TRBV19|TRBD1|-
CASSRLQGAGNQPQHF
TGTGCCAGTAGTAGGCTACAGGGGGCAGGGAATCAGCCCCAGCATTTT
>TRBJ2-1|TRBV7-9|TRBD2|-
CASSARGLAGLPQFF
TGTGCCAGCAGCGCCCGGGGACTAGCGGGTCTCCCGCAGTTCTTC
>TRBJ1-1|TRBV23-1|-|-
CASSRPFGTTMNTEAFF
TGCGCCAGCAGCCGCCCATTCGGAACTACTATGAACACTGAAGCTTTCTTT
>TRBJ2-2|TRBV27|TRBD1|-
CASSSRTGNTGELFF
TGTGCCAGCAGTTCTCGGACAGGGAACACCGGGGAGCTGTTTTTT
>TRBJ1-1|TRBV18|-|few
CASSPAVNTEAFF
TGTGCCAGCTCACCGGCGGTGAACACTGAAGCTTTCTTT
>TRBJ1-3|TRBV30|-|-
CASSPGGASSGNTIYF
TGTGCCTCCTCCCCGGGGGGAGCCAGCTCTGGAAACACCATATATTTT
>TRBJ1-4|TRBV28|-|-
CASSPGQHNEKLFF
TGTGCCAGCAGCCCCGGACAGCATAATGAAAAACTGTTTTTT
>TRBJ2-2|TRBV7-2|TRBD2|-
CASSLAGGAWAGELFF
TGTGCCAGCAGTCTAGCGGGGGGTGCCTGGGCCGGGGAGCTGTTTTTT
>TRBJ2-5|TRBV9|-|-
CASSGPPGRGNGETQYF
TGTGCCAGCAGCGGACCCCCCGGACGGGGGAACGGTGAGACCCAGTACTTC
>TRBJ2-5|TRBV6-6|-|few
CASSYPGAGEETQYF
TGTGCCAGCAGTTACCCAGGGGCTGGAGAAGAGACCCAGTACTTC
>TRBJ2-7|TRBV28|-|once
CASSYGGVAGPDEQYF
TGTGCCAGCAGCTATGGTGGCGTGGCAGGGCCTGACGAGCAGTACTTC
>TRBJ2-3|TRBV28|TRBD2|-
CASSPRELAGLDTQYF
TGTGCCAGCAGTCCTCGCGAGCTAGCGGGGTTAGATACGCAGTATTTT
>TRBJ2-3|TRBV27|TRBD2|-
CASSLWRGSTDTQYF
TGTGCCAGCAGTTTATGGCGGGGGAGCACAGATACGCAGTATTTT
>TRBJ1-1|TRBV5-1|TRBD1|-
CASSLPTGGTEAFF
TGCGCCAGCAGCTTGCCGACAGGGGGCACTGAAGCTTTCTTT
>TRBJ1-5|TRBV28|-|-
CASSLAGANQPQHF
TGTGCCAGCAGTTTAGCGGGGGCAAATCAGCCCCAGCATTTT
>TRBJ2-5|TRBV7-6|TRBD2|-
CASSLGVLAGGFGQETQYF
TGTGCCAGCAGCTTAGGGGTGCTAGCGGGGGGGTTCGGACAAGAGACCCAGTACTTC
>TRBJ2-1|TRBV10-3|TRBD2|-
CAISVLAGGYNEQFF
TGTGCCATCAGTGTCTTAGCGGGGGGCTACAATGAGCAGTTCTTC
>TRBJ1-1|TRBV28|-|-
CASTIQGRKNTEAFF
TGTGCCAGCACCATACAGGGCCGCAAGAACACTGAAGCTTTCTTT
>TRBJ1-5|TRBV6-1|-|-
CASSEGQFNQPQHF
TGTGCCAGCAGTGAAGGACAGTTTAATCAGCCCCAGCATTTT
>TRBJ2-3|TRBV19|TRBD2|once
CASSPRQGRGLAGAGGRDTQYF
TGTGCCAGTAGCCCCCGACAGGGGCGGGGACTAGCGGGAGCAGGGGGGAGAGATACGCAGTATTTT
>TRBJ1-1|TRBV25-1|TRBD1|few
CATSGQGRPTEAFF
TGTGCCACCTCGGGACAGGGACGGCCCACTGAAGCTTTCTTT
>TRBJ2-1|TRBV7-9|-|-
CAIQPGQYNEQFF
TGTGCCATCCAACCCGGACAATACAATGAGCAGTTCTTC
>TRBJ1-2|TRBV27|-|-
CASSPRQAGAQSYTF
TGTGCCAGCAGTCCCCGCCAGGCGGGGGCGCAGAGCTACACCTTC
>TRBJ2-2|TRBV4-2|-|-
CASSQVSTGELFF
TGTGCCAGCAGCCAAGTATCCACCGGGGAGCTGTTTTTT
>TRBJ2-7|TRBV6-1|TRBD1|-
CASSGRDRGTYEQYF
TGTGCCAGCAGTGGCCGGGACAGGGGGACCTACGAGCAGTACTTC
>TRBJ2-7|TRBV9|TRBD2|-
CASNQPGLAGEGYEQYF
TGTGCCAGCAACCAACCGGGACTAGCGGGAGAGGGCTACGAGCAGTACTTC
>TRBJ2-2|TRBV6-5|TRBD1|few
CASSRTGGYTGELFF
TGTGCCAGCAGTAGGACAGGGGGCTACACCGGGGAGCTGTTTTTT